The 25 T cell receptor beta chains listed next were all sequenced from one sample in a study of memory CD4+ T cells and cytomegalovirus serostatus. Single viable CD3+CD4+CD8-CD45RO+ cells were sorted as the memory CD4+ T cells. The data were produced by immunoSEQ multiplex PCR, yet TCRdb's version contains in-frame clones alone and is incomplete. The sample yields about 59,000 clones, around three quarters seen once. The sample comprised memory CD4+ T cells from blood. Receptors originate from an adult in good health and CMV-seronegative. Some clones in this sample may be carry-over from other donors' samples.

The chain employs TRBV5-6 and TRBJ1-2; D not certain. This CDR3 has 13 amino acids. V dropped 0 bases and J dropped 4 bases, with 7 bases sitting between them. Germline assignment: CDR1 SGHDT and CDR2 YYEEEE. CDR3 DNA: TGTGCCAGCAGCTTGGAGTTATTCTATGGCTACACCTTC. This encodes CASSLELFYGYTF.

V usage is TRBV19 and J usage is TRBJ1-1, with 8 positions matching TRBD1. The germline gives CDR1 LNHDA, CDR2 SQIVND (reference sequence). V gave up 6 bases and J gave up 1 base; unmatched junction bases: 4. The CDR3 spans 14 residues. CDR3 amino acids: CASSQQGGNTEAFF. For the CDR3, the DNA is TGTGCCAGTAGCCAACAGGGGGGGAACACTGAAGCTTTCTTT.

This clone showed up just a few times. V usage is TRBV7-2 and J usage is TRBJ2-3; D gene unclear. V was clipped by 3 bases and J by 4 bases, with 8 bases between them. The germline V gene encodes CDR1 SGHTA and CDR2 FQGNSA. The CDR3 contains 13 residues. CDR3 residues: CASSFTRPDTQYF. The CDR3 region has the DNA TGTGCCAGCAGCTTCACGCGACCAGATACGCAGTATTTT.

This chain links TRBV6-5 with TRBJ2-1, with D maybe TRBD2 (5 bases). CDR3 size: 16 residues. The V gene lost 0 bases and the J gene lost 4 bases, with 13 bases spanning the gap. The germline V gene has CDR1 MNHEY and CDR2 SVGAGI. The CDR3: CASSYSTGSGYNEQFF. CDR3 in DNA: TGTGCCAGCAGTTACTCCACGGGATCGGGATACAATGAGCAGTTCTTC.

This rearrangement joins TRBV5-8 to TRBJ1-4; 11 nucleotides agree with TRBD1. The J segment lost 10 bases and the V segment lost 4 bases, leaving 6 bases of the junction unmatched. This CDR3 comprises 14 residues. The germline V gene has CDR1 SGHTS and CDR2 YDEGEE. The CDR3 is CASSIPGQGGKLFF. The CDR3 DNA reads as TGTGCCAGCAGCATACCGGGACAGGGGGGAAAACTGTTTTTT.

The chain joins TRBV10-3 to TRBJ1-5, with D tentatively TRBD1 (5 bases). In germline, CDR1 is ENHRY, CDR2 SYGVKD. This CDR3 contains 16 residues. V shed 2 bases and J shed 0 bases, with 11 bases lying between them. CDR3 amino acids: CAISEGEGYSNQPQHF. The CDR3 DNA reads as TGTGCCATCAGTGAGGGGGAGGGGTATAGCAATCAGCCCCAGCATTTT.

V usage is TRBV30 and J usage is TRBJ1-6; D not certain. The V gene lost 0 bases and the J gene lost 10 bases, with 13 bases spanning the gap. The CDR3 consists of 14 residues. Germline V gives CDR1 GTSNPN, CDR2 SVGIG (reference sequence). CDR3 protein: CAWSVHSEESPLHF. CDR3 DNA sequence: TGTGCCTGGAGTGTACATTCGGAGGAATCACCCCTCCACTTT.

The chain employs TRBV4-1 and TRBJ1-6, with no clear D. Deletions cut 2 bases from V and 7 bases from J, with 9 bases between. CDR1 and CDR2 from the germline V gene are MGHRA and YSYEKL. The CDR3 consists of 14 residues. DNA of the CDR3: TGCGCCAGCAGCCAAACCCTCTTCAATTCACCCCTCCACTTT. Encoded protein: CASSQTLFNSPLHF.

This sequence joins TRBV6-5 and TRBJ2-2; D is undetermined. The CDR3 contains 14 residues. V dropped 2 bases and J dropped 5 bases, with 9 bases sitting between them. Germline CDR1 MNHEY, CDR2 SVGAGI. This CDR3 reads CASSYGDRTGELFF. The CDR3 DNA sequence: TGTGCCAGCAGTTACGGGGATAGGACCGGGGAGCTGTTTTTT.

The chain carries TRBV5-1 and TRBJ1-2; 9 bases match TRBD1. The V gene end was trimmed by 2 bases and the J gene end by 8 bases; junction bases not matched to a gene: 7. The CDR3 is 14 amino acids. Per the germline V gene, CDR1 is SGHRS and CDR2 is YFSETQ. CDR3 sequence (DNA): TGCGCCAGCAGCTTAGAACAGGGGGCGCGCGGCTACACCTTC. Its protein product is CASSLEQGARGYTF.

This sequence joins TRBV5-6 and TRBJ2-5, with D maybe TRBD2 (6 bases). V was shortened by 1 base and J by 3 bases, with 7 bases between the two germline ends. The CDR3 is 13 amino acids. CDR1 is SGHDT, CDR2 YYEEEE, per germline. The CDR3 loop reads CASSLWGEETQYF. The CDR3 DNA reads as TGTGCCAGCAGCTTGTGGGGGGAAGAGACCCAGTACTTC.

This chain uses TRBV5-8 with TRBJ2-1, with TRBD2 identical over 7 bases. The CDR3 consists of 15 residues. The V gene's germline CDR1 is SGHTS and CDR2 YDEGEE. The junction had 7 bases not matched to a gene; V was cut back by 0 bases and J by 7 bases. CDR3 region: CASSLGLAEGNEQFF. CDR3 coding DNA: TGTGCCAGCAGCTTGGGGCTAGCGGAGGGGAATGAGCAGTTCTTC.

The chain is built from TRBV5-6 and TRBJ1-3; weak D call: TRBD1 (5 bases). The CDR3 runs 15 residues. Germline V lookup: CDR1 SGHDT, CDR2 YYEEEE. Trimming shortened V by 2 bases and J by 0 bases, and 9 bases separated the two germline ends. This chain's CDR3 is CASSFPGPSGNTIYF. CDR3 DNA: TGTGCCAGCAGCTTCCCAGGGCCCTCTGGAAACACCATATATTTT.

The chain couples TRBV28 to TRBJ1-4; TRBD1 agrees at 8 bases. V lost 10 bases, J lost 0 bases, and 16 bases stayed unmatched. The CDR3 length is 18 residues. CDR1 is MDHEN and CDR2 is SYDVKM in the germline V gene. This chain's CDR3 is CATIRDRPFNATNEKLFF. The CDR3, as DNA: TGTGCCACCATCCGGGACAGGCCCTTTAATGCAACTAATGAAAAACTGTTTTTT.

In this sample, this clone turned up a few times. V is TRBV5-6 and J is TRBJ1-1; possibly TRBD1 for D (5 bases). The CDR3 length is 14 residues. Germline CDR1 and CDR2: SGHDT and YYEEEE. Between the trimmed V and J ends, which lost 2 bases and 3 bases, there was a span of 11 bases. CDR3 nucleotide sequence: TGTGCCAGCAGCTTTAGGGGAGGGGACACTGAAGCTTTCTTT. Translation gives CASSFRGGDTEAFF.

This clone was detected only a few times. The chain combines TRBV5-5 with TRBJ1-4, with D hard to call. Looked up from germline, CDR1 is SGHKS and CDR2 is YYEKEE (reference sequence). This CDR3 comprises 13 residues. V lost 0 bases and J 5 bases, leaving 5 bases between the germline ends. The DNA for the CDR3 is TGTGCCAGCAGCTTGGCACAAAATGAAAAACTGTTTTTT. Protein sequence: CASSLAQNEKLFF.

The J gene is TRBJ2-7, the V gene TRBV12-5; the D is unclear. V lost 2 bases to trimming and J lost 0 bases, with 17 bases between them. The CDR3 totals 17 residues. The germline V gene encodes CDR1 LGHNT and CDR2 FRNRAP. The CDR3 here is CASGLFLRPSYSYEQYF. CDR3 DNA sequence: TGTGCTAGTGGTTTGTTCTTACGTCCCTCTTACTCCTACGAGCAGTACTTC.

This clone was counted between two and nine times. At one boundary the junction diverges from the germline segment, which might be a read error. CDR3 in DNA: TGTGCCTGGAGTTTAGCAATTCGTACGGTCTTC. Residues: CAWSLAIRTVF. The rearrangement links TRBV30 to TRBJ2-1; D is ambiguous. This CDR3 region has 11 residues. Germline CDR1 reads GTSNPN; CDR2 reads SVGIG (reference sequence).

The chain joins TRBV15 to TRBJ1-2; perhaps TRBD1 as D (6 bases). Germline V CDR1 and CDR2: LNHNV, YYDKDF (reference sequence). The V end was cut by 5 bases, the J end by 2 bases, with 12 bases between. The CDR3 has 14 amino acids. The CDR3 here is CATSLDRPNYGYTF. The CDR3 DNA reads TGTGCCACCAGCCTTGACAGGCCCAACTATGGCTACACCTTC.

J is TRBJ2-3 and V is TRBV5-1; 14 nucleotides agree with TRBD2. J lost 0 bases, V lost 7 bases, and 10 bases had no gene match. CDR1 is SGHRS and CDR2 is YFSETQ in the germline V gene. The CDR3 has 18 residues. DNA for the CDR3: TGCGCCAGCCGCCAATGGACTAGCGGGAGGACTAGCACAGATACGCAGTATTTT. Translating gives CASRQWTSGRTSTDTQYF.

The rearrangement links TRBV4-3 to TRBJ1-2, with 7 bases matching TRBD1. CDR3 length equals 13 residues. Germline CDR1 and CDR2: LGHNA and YSLEER. The V gene end was trimmed by 5 bases and the J gene end by 3 bases; junction bases not matched to a gene: 3. CDR3 in amino acids: CASSFGQDYGYTF. CDR3 nucleotide sequence: TGCGCCAGCAGCTTTGGACAGGACTATGGCTACACCTTC.

The chain couples TRBV10-3 to TRBJ2-1; 9 bases agree with TRBD2. Per germline, CDR1 ENHRY and CDR2 SYGVKD. The CDR3 runs 16 residues. V lost 6 bases to trimming and J lost 4 bases; unmatched junction nucleotides: 10. CDR3 protein: CAISRRAGGLYNEQFF. The CDR3, as DNA: TGTGCCATCAGCCGGAGGGCGGGGGGGCTTTACAATGAGCAGTTCTTC.

The rearrangement joins TRBV18 to TRBJ1-3; no clear D. Trimming removed 0 bases at V and 2 bases at J, with 11 bases between. The CDR3 loop spans 16 amino acids. Germline lookup yields CDR1 KGHSH and CDR2 LQKENI. CDR3 nucleotides: TGTGCCAGCTCACCACCCTGGTCGGGTCCTGGAAACACCATATATTTT. This gives the protein CASSPPWSGPGNTIYF.

The chain links TRBV4-1 to TRBJ1-1; no reliable D call. The V and J ends lost 3 bases and 0 bases respectively, with 17 bases between them. CDR3 length: 17 amino acids. CDR1 is MGHRA, CDR2 YSYEKL, per germline. CDR3 coding DNA: TGCGCCAGCAGCCATTTAGACATGCTCGTCGTGAACACTGAAGCTTTCTTT. The encoded protein is CASSHLDMLVVNTEAFF.

V is TRBV6-1 and J is TRBJ1-1, with TRBD1 matching 7 bases. CDR3 length: 14 residues. The J segment lost 6 bases and the V segment lost 1 base, leaving 5 bases of the junction unmatched. CDR1 and CDR2 from the germline V gene are MNHNS and SASEGT. CDR3 nucleotide sequence: TGTGCCAGCAGTGAAGGACAGGGCAAATCTGAAGCTTTCTTT. This sequence encodes CASSEGQGKSEAFF.